The rows below give T cell receptor beta chains drawn from one sample of a study of shared clonotypes between healthy human individuals. The method was immunoSEQ multiplex PCR; TCRdb's version includes in-frame clones alone and lacks a portion of them. Seen here are roughly 2.6 million clones, more than 90% observed once, and the top ten hold about 0.13%. Sequenced input: naive CD4+ T cells sorted from blood. The receptors originated from a man aged 18 to 35 in good health. Each CDR3 is given with its conserved first and last residue. The order of the fields is clone size, V gene, J gene, D gene, CDR3 protein, CDR3 DNA. The D gene is left open where the match is weak. Part of the rows lack a size; the others show once, few, many or a class for expanded clones.

>-|TRBV4-1|TRBJ2-5|-
CASSQDGVETQYF
TGCGCCAGCAGCCAAGATGGGGTGGAGACCCAGTACTTC
>once|TRBV7-8|TRBJ2-1|TRBD2
CASSPGGTTAYNEQFF
TGTGCCAGCAGCCCGGGGGGGACCACCGCCTACAATGAGCAGTTCTTC
>-|TRBV28|TRBJ1-4|-
CASSSRPWDSEKLFF
TGTGCCAGCAGTTCGAGACCCTGGGATAGTGAAAAACTGTTTTTT
>-|TRBV28|TRBJ1-2|-
CASFDQGTYGYTF
TGTGCCAGCTTTGACCAGGGGACCTATGGCTACACCTTC
>-|TRBV5-1|TRBJ2-3|-
CASSLESYGTDTQYF
TGCGCCAGCAGCTTGGAAAGCTACGGCACAGATACGCAGTATTTT
>-|TRBV18|TRBJ1-5|TRBD1
CASSPPFGSAGGAGNQPQHF
TGTGCCAGCTCACCACCGTTCGGTTCCGCAGGGGGCGCGGGCAATCAGCCCCAGCATTTT
>-|TRBV19|TRBJ2-7|-
CASSTVRLASAPIEQYF
TGTGCCAGTAGTACGGTAAGGCTCGCTAGCGCGCCCATCGAGCAGTACTTC
>-|TRBV2|TRBJ1-6|-
CASSIQAYNSPLHF
TGTGCCAGCTCAATACAGGCTTACAATTCACCCCTCCACTTT
>-|TRBV6-5|TRBJ2-5|TRBD1
CASSSGTGGPGETQYF
TGTGCCAGCAGTTCTGGGACAGGGGGCCCAGGGGAGACCCAGTACTTC
>-|TRBV13|TRBJ2-7|TRBD2
CASSPRLGTSGTYEQYF
TGTGCCAGCAGCCCGCGGTTGGGGACTAGCGGGACCTACGAGCAGTACTTC
>-|TRBV10-3|TRBJ2-1|TRBD2
CAISDLAGGGNEQFF
TGTGCCATCAGTGATCTAGCGGGAGGGGGAAATGAGCAGTTCTTC
>-|TRBV28|TRBJ1-1|-
CASILSGNTEAFF
TGTGCCAGCATCCTTTCGGGTAACACTGAAGCTTTCTTT
>once|TRBV5-1|TRBJ2-2|-
CASSPFDREAGELFF
TGCGCCAGCAGCCCATTCGACAGGGAGGCCGGGGAGCTGTTTTTT
>few|TRBV7-2|TRBJ1-1|-
CASSLAMGGWTEAFF
TGTGCCAGCAGCTTAGCCATGGGGGGGTGGACTGAAGCTTTCTTT